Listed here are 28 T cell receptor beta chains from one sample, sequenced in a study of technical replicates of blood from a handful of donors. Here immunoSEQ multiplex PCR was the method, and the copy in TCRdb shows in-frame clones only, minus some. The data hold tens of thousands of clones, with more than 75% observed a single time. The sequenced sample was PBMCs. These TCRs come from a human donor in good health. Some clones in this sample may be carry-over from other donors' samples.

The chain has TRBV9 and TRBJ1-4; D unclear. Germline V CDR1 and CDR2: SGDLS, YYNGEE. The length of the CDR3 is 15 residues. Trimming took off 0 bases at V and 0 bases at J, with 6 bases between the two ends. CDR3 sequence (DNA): TGTGCCAGCAGCGTAGGAGGATCAACTAATGAAAAACTGTTTTTT. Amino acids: CASSVGGSTNEKLFF. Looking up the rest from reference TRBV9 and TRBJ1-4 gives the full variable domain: DSGVTQTPKHLITATGQRVTLRCSPRSGDLSVYWYQQSLDQGLQFLIQYYNGEERAKGNILERFSAQQFPDLHSELNLSSLELGDSALYFCASSVGGSTNEKLFFGSGTQLSVL.

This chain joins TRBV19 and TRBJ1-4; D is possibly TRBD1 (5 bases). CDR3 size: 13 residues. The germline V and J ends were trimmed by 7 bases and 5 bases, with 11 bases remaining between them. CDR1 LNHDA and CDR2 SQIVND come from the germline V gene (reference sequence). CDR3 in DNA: TGTGCCAGTACAGGGTTGGCGAATGAAAAACTGTTTTTT. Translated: CASTGLANEKLFF.

CDR3 sequence reads: CASNLIGDTGELFF. The DNA of the CDR3 is TGTGCCAGCAATCTGATAGGGGACACCGGGGAGCTGTTTTTT. V is TRBV2 and J is TRBJ2-2; tentatively, D is TRBD1 (5 bases). The germline CDR1 and CDR2 sequences are SNHLY and FYNNEI. Trimming cost V 7 bases and J 3 bases, with 12 bases left between them. This CDR3 is 14 amino acids long.

This CDR3 is CASSLGTGGNQPQHF. The CDR3 DNA is TGTGCCAGCAGCTTAGGGACAGGGGGCAATCAGCCCCAGCATTTT. The chain uses TRBV5-6 and TRBJ1-5, with 10 bases fitting TRBD1. The CDR3 contains 15 residues. Unmatched junction bases numbered 1, after V lost 2 bases and J lost 2 bases. The germline CDR1 and CDR2 sequences are SGHDT and YYEEEE. The variable domain in full, with the rest retrieved from reference TRBV5-6 and TRBJ1-5, is DAGVTQSPTHLIKTRGQQVTLRCSPKSGHDTVSWYQQALGQGPQFIFQYYEEEERQRGNFPDRFSGHQFPNYSSELNVNALLLGDSALYLCASSLGTGGNQPQHFGDGTRLSIL.

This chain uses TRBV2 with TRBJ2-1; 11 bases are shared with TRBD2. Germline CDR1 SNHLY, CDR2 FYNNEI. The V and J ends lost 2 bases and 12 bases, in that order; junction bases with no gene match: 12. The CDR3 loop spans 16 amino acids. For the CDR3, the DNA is TGTGCCAGCAGTGAATTGGGGACTAGCGGCCTCGGACGGCAGTTCTTC. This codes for CASSELGTSGLGRQFF.

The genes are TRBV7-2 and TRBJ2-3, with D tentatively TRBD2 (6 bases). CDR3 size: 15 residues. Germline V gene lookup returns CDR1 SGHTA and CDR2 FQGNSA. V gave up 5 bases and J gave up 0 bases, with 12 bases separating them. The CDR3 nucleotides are TGTGCCAGCAGCCCCAGGAGCGGGAGCACAGATACGCAGTATTTT. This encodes CASSPRSGSTDTQYF.

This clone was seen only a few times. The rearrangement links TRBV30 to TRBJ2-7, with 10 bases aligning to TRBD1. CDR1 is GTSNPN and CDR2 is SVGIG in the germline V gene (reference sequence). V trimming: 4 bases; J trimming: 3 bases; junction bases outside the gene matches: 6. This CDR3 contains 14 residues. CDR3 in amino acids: CAWTRGTGVYEQYF. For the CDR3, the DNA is TGTGCCTGGACGCGGGGGACAGGGGTCTACGAGCAGTACTTC.

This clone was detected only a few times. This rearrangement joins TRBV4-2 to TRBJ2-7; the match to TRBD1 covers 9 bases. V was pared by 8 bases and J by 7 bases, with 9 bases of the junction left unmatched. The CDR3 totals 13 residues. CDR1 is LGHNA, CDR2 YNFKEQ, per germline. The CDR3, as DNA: TGTGCCAGCGCCCGGGACAGGGTACGAGAGCAGTACTTC. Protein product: CASARDRVREQYF.

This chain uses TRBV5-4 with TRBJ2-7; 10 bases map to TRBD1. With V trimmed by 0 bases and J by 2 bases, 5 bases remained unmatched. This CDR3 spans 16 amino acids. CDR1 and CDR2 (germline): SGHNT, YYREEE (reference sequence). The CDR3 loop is CASSLEPGQGTYEQYF. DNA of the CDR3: TGTGCCAGCAGCTTGGAACCGGGACAGGGGACCTACGAGCAGTACTTC.

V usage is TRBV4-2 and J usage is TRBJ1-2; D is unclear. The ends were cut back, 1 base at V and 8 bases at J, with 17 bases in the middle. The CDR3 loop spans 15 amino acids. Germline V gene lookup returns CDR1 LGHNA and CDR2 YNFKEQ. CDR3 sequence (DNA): TGTGCCAGCAGCCAAGTGGACTCCGGGAATTCGGGCTACACCTTC. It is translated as CASSQVDSGNSGYTF.

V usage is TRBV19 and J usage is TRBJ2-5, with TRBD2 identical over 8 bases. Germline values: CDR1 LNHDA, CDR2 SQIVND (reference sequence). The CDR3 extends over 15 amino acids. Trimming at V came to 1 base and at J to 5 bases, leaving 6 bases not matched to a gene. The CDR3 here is CASSIGSGGRETQYF. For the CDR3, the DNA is TGTGCCAGTAGTATAGGGTCGGGGGGGCGGGAGACCCAGTACTTC.

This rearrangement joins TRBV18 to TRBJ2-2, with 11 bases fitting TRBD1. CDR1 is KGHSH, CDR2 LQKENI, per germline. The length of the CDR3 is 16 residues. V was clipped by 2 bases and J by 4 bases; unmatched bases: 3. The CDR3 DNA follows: TGTGCCAGCTCACCAGGACAGGGGGCAGGCACCGGGGAGCTGTTTTTT. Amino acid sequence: CASSPGQGAGTGELFF.

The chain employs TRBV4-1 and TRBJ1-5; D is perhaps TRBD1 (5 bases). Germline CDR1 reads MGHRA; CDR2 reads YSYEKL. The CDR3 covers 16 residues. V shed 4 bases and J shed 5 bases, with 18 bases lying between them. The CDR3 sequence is CASSLSQGGRDQPQHF. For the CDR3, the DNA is TGCGCCAGCAGCCTCTCCCAGGGCGGTAGGGATCAGCCCCAGCATTTT.

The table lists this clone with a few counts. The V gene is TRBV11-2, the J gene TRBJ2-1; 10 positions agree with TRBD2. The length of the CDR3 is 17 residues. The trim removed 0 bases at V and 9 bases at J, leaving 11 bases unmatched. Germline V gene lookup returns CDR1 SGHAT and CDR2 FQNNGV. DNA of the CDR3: TGTGCCAGCAGCTTAGATCGGGGACTAGCGTCAGTTATTGAGCAGTTCTTC. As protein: CASSLDRGLASVIEQFF.

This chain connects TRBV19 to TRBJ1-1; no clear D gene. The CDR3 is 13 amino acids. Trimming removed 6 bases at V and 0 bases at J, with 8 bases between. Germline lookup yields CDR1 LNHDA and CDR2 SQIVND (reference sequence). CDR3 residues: CASRSGLNTEAFF. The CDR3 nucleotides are TGTGCCAGTAGAAGTGGGCTGAACACTGAAGCTTTCTTT.

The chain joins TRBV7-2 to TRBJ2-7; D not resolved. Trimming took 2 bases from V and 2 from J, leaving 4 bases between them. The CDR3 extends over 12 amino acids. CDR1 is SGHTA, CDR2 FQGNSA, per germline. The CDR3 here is CASSLSAYEQYF. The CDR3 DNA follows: TGTGCCAGCAGCTTATCCGCCTACGAGCAGTACTTC. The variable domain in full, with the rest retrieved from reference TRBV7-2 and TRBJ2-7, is GAGVSQSPSNKVTEKGKDVELRCDPISGHTALYWYRQSLGQGLEFLIYFQGNSAPDKSGLPSDRFSAERTGGSVSTLTIQRTQQEDSAVYLCASSLSAYEQYFGPGTRLTVT.

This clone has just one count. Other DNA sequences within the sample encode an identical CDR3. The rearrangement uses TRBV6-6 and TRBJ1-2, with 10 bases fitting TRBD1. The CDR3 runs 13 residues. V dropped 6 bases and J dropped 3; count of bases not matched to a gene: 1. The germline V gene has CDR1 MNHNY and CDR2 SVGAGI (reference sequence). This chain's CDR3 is CASRGTGDYGYTF. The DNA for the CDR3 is TGTGCCAGCAGGGGGACAGGGGACTATGGCTACACCTTC.

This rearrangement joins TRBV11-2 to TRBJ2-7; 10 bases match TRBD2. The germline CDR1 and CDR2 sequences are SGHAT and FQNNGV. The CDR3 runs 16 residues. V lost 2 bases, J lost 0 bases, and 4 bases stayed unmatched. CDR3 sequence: CASSLLAGELSYEQYF. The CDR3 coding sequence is TGTGCCAGCAGCTTACTAGCGGGAGAACTCTCCTACGAGCAGTACTTC.

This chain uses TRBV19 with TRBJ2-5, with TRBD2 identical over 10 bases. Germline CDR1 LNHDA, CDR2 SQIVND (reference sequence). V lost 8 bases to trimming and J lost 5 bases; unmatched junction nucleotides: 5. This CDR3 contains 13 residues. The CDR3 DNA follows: TGTGCCAGTTCGGGACTAGCGCAGGAGACCCAGTACTTC. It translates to CASSGLAQETQYF.

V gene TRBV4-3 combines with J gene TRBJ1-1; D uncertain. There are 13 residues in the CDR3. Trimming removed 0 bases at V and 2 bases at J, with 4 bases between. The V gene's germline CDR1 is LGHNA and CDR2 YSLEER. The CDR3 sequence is CASSQDRNTEAFF. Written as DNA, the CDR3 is TGCGCCAGCAGCCAAGACAGAAACACTGAAGCTTTCTTT.

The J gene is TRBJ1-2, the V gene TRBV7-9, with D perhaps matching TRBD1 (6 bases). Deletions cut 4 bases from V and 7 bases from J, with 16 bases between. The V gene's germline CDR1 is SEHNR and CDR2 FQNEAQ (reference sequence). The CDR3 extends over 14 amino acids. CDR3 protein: CASSYVAGVGGYTF. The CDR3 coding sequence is TGTGCCAGCAGCTACGTCGCAGGGGTCGGTGGCTACACCTTC.

CDR3 residues: CASSSVLTGGSHGGYTF. The CDR3 coding sequence is TGCGCCAGCAGCTCCGTTCTGACAGGGGGCTCACACGGGGGCTACACCTTC. The V call is TRBV5-1, the J call TRBJ1-2, with 10 positions matching TRBD1. The CDR3 length is 17 residues. V gave up 3 bases and J gave up 8 bases; unmatched junction bases: 16. From germline, CDR1 is SGHRS and CDR2 YFSETQ.

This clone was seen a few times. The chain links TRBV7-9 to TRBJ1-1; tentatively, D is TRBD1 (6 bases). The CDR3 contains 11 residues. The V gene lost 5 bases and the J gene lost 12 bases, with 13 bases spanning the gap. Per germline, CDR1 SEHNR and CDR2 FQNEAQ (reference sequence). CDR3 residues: CASSSGTRTFF. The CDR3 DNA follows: TGTGCCAGCAGCAGCGGGACACGGACTTTCTTT.

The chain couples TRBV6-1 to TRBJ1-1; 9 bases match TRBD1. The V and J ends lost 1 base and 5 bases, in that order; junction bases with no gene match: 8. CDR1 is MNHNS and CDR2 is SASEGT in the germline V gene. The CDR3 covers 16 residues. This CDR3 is CASSEGAGQGWTEAFF. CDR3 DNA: TGTGCCAGCAGTGAAGGGGCGGGACAGGGTTGGACTGAAGCTTTCTTT.

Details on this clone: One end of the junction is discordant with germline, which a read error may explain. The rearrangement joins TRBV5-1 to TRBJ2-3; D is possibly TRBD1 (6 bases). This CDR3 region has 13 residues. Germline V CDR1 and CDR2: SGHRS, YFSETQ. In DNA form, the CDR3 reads TGCGTCAGCGCCTACAGGGACACAGATACGCAGTATTTT. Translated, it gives CVSAYRDTDTQYF.

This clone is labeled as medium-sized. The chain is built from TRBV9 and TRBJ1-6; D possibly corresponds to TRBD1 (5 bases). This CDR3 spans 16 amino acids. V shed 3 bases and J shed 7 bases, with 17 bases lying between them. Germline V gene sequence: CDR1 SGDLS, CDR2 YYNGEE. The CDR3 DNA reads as TGTGCCAGCAGCGCTCCCGGGGGTTCCAAGAATTCACCCCTCCACTTT. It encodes CASSAPGGSKNSPLHF.

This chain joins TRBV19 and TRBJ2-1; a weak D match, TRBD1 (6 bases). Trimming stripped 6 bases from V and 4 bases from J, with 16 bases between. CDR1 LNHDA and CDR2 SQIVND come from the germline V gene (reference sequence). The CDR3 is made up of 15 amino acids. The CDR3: CASSLGGGGYNEQFF. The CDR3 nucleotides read TGTGCCAGTAGCCTAGGGGGTGGGGGTTACAATGAGCAGTTCTTC.

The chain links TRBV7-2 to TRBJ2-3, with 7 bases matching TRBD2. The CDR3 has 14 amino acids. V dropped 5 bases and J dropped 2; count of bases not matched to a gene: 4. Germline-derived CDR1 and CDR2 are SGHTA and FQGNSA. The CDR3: CASSLGLITDTQYF. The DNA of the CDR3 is TGTGCCAGCAGCCTGGGACTAATCACAGATACGCAGTATTTT.